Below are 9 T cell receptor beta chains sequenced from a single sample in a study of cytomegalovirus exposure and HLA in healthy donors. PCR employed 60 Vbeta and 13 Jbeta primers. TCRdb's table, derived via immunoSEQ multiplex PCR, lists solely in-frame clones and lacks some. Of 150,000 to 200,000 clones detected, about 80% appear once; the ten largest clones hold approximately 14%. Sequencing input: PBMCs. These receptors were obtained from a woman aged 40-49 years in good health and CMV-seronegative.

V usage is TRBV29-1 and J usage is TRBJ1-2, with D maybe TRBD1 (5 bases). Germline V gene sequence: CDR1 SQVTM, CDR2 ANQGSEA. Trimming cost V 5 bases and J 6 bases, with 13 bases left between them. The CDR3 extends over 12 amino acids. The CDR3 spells CSVSGRVDGYTF. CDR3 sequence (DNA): TGCAGCGTTTCAGGCAGGGTGGATGGCTACACCTTC.

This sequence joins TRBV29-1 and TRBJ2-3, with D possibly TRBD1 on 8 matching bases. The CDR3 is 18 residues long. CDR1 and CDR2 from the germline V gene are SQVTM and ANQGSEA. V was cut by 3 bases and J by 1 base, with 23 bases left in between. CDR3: CSVEYTNRGGGGTDTQYF. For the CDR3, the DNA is TGCAGCGTTGAGTACACTAACAGGGGGGGAGGTGGCACAGATACGCAGTATTTT.

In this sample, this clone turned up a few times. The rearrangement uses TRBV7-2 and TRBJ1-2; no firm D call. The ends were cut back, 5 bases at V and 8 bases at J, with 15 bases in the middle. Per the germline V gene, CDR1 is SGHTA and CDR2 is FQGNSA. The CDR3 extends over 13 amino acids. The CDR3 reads CASSESGPWGYTF. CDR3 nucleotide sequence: TGTGCCAGCAGCGAGAGCGGTCCTTGGGGCTACACCTTC.

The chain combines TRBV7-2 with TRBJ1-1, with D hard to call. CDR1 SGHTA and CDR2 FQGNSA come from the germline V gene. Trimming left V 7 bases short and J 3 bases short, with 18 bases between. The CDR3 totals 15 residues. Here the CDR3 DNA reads TGTGCCAGCACCCTGTGGTTCGGGCGGGACACTGAAGCTTTCTTT. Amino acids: CASTLWFGRDTEAFF.

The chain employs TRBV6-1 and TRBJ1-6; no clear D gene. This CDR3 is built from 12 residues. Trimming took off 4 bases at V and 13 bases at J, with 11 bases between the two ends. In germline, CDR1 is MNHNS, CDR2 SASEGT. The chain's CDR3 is CASSGSGFPLHF. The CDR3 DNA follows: TGTGCCAGCAGTGGATCGGGTTTCCCCCTCCACTTT.

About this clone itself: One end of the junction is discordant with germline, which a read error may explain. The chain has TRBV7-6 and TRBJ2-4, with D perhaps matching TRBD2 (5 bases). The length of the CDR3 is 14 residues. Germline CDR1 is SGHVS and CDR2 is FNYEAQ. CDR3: CASSLGAPGNSQYF. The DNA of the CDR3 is TGTGCCAGCAGCTTAGGGGCCCCGGGAAACAGTCAGTACTTC.

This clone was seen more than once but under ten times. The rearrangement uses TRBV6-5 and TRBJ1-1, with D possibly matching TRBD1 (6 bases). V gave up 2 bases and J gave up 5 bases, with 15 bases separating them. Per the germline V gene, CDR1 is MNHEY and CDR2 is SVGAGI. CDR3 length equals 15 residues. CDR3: CASSYGQIGITEAFF. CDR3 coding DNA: TGTGCCAGCAGTTACGGACAGATCGGAATAACTGAAGCTTTCTTT.

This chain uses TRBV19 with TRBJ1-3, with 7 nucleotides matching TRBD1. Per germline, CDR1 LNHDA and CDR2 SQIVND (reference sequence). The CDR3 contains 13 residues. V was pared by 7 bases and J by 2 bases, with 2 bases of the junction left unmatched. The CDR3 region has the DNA TGTGCCAGTACCGGGACAGCTGGAAACACCATATATTTT. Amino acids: CASTGTAGNTIYF.

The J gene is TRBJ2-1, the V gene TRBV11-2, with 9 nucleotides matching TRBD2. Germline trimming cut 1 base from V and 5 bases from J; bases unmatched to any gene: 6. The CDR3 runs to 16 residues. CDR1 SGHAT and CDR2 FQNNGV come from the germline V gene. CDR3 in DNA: TGTGCCAGCAGCTTAGCGGTGCTAGCGGGGCACAATGAGCAGTTCTTC. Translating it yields CASSLAVLAGHNEQFF.